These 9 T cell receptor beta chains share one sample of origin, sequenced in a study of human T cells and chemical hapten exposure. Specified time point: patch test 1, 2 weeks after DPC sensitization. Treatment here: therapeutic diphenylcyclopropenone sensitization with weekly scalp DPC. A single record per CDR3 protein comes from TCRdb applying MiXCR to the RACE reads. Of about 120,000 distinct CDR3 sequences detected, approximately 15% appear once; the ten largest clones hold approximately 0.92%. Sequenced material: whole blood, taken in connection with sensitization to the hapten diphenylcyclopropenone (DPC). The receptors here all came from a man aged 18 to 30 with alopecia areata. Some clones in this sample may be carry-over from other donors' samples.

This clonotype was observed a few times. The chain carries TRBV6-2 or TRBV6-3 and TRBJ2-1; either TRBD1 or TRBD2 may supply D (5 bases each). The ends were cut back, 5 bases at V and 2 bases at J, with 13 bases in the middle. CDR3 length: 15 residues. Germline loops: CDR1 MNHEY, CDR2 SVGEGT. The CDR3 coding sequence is TGTGCCAGCAGTCCTGAGGGGAATACCTACAATGAGCAGTTCTTC. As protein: CASSPEGNTYNEQFF.

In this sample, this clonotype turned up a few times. CDR3 sequence (DNA): TGTGCCACCAGGCCGACGGGAACCTACGAGCAGTACGTC. This translates into CATRPTGTYEQYV. The chain uses TRBV15 and TRBJ2-7; weak D call: TRBD2 (5 bases). CDR1 and CDR2 from the germline V gene are LNHNV and YYDKDF (reference sequence). Trimming shortened V by 6 bases and J by 2 bases, and 11 bases separated the two germline ends. The CDR3 length is 13 residues.

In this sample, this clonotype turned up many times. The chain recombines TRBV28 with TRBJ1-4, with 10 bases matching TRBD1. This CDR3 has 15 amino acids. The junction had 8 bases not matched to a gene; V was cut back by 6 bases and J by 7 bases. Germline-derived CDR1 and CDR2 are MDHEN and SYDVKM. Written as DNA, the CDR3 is TGTGCCAGCAGCCGAATCGGACAGGGGGGTGAAAAACTGTTTTTT. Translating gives CASSRIGQGGEKLFF.

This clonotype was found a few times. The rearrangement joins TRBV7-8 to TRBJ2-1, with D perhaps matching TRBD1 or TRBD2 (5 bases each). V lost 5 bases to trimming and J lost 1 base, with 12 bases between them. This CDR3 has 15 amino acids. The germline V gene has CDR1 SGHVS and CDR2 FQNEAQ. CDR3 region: CASSLGTDSYNEQFF. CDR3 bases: TGTGCCAGCAGCCTAGGGACGGATTCCTACAATGAGCAGTTCTTC.

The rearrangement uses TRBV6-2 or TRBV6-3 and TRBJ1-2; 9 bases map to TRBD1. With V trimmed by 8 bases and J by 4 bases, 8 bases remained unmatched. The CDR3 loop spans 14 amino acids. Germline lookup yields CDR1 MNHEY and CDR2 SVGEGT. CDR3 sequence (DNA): TGTGCCAGCGAGGTCCCGGGACAGGGCTATGGCTACACCTTC. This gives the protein CASEVPGQGYGYTF.

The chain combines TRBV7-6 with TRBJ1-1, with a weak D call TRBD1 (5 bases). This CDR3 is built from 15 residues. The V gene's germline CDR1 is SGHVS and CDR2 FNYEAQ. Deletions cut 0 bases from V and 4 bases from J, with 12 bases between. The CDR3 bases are TGTGCCAGCAGCTTAGCGTCGGGGCTGCGCACTGAAGCTTTCTTT. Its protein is CASSLASGLRTEAFF.

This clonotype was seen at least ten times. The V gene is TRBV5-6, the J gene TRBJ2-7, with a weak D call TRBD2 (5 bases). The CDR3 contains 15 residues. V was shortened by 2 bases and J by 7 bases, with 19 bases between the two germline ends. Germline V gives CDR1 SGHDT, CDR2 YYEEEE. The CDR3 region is CASSLWPGFRPEQYV. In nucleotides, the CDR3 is TGTGCCAGCAGCTTATGGCCGGGGTTCCGACCTGAGCAGTACGTC.

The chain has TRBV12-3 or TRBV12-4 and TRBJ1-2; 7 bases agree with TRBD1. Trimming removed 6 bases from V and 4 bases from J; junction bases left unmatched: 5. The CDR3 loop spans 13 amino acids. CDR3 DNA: TGTGCCAGCAGATTGACAGGGACCTATGGCTACACCTTC. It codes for CASRLTGTYGYTF.

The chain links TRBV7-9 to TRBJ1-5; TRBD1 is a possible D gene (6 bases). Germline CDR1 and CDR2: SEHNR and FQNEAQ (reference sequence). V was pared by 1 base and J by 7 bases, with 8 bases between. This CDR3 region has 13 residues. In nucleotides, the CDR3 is TGTGCCAGCAGCTTAGAAACAGGGCAGCCCCAGCATTTT. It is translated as CASSLETGQPQHF.